This TCR beta chain appears in the sequencing data of a study of cytomegalovirus exposure and HLA in healthy donors. Across the whole study: One earlier analysis, a look at approximately 190 million T cells, found some 100 million unique TCR beta sequences.

It was healthy bone marrow donors who served as donors. The CDR3 consists of 12 residues. CDR1 and CDR2 (germline): SGHVS, FQNEAQ. V gave up 4 bases and J gave up 8 bases, with 11 bases separating them. Researchers ran the PCR with 60 Vbeta and 13 Jbeta primers. TCRdb keeps only in-frame clones here, not all; method: immunoSEQ multiplex PCR. The table has 120,000 to 150,000 clones, more than 70% seen once. This clone was seen just once. Input material: PBMCs. The chain recombines TRBV7-8 with TRBJ1-1; no firm D call. This clonotype was obtained from a man aged 35 to 55 in good health and CMV-seronegative. The CDR3 spells CASSYEAMEAFF. The CDR3, as DNA: TGTGCCAGCAGCTACGAGGCCATGGAAGCTTTCTTT.